The text below deals with one TCR beta chain. The V gene's germline CDR1 is MNHNY and CDR2 SVGAGI (reference sequence). V was cut by 2 bases and J by 0 bases, with 11 bases left in between. This CDR3 region has 15 residues. Germline DNA was extracted alongside blood RNA, which was obtained from unsorted whole blood. Starting material of 400 to 600 ng total RNA yielded TCR beta cDNA via a constant-region primer. Nested multiplex PCR, run for three rounds with slightly modified ARM-PCR, yielded TCR beta libraries. Amplification in the first two PCR rounds was performed using TRBV1-TRBV30 forward primers and a C-beta reverse primer for about 10 cycles each. TCRdb recomputed calls from the multiplex PCR reads with MiXCR, one row per CDR3 protein. The repertoire has roughly 180,000 distinct CDR3 sequences, 60% of them found once; the top ten carry approximately 70%. These data are taken from a study of tumor-infiltrating lymphocytes in primary liver carcinoma.

The TCR comes from a man aged 35 to 55 with primary liver carcinoma and hepatitis B virus infection. The chain couples TRBV6-6 to TRBJ2-7, with D possibly being TRBD1 or TRBD2 (6 bases each). Sequenced material: peripheral blood. The CDR3 sequence is CASSYEGGSSYEQYF. The CDR3 nucleotides read TGTGCCAGCAGTTACGAGGGGGGAAGCTCCTACGAGCAGTACTTC.